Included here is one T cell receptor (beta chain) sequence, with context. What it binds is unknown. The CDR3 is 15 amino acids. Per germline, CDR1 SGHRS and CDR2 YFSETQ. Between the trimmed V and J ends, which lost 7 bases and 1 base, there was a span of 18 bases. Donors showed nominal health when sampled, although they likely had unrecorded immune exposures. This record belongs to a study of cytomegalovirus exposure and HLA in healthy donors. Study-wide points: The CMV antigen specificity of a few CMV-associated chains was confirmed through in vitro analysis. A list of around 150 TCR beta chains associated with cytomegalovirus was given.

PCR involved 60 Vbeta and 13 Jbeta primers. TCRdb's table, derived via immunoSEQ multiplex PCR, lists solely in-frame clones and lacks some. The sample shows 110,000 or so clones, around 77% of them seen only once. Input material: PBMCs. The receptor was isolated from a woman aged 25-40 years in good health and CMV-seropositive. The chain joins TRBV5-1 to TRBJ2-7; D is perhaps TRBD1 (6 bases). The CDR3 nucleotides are TGCGCCAGCCGGTACCGGGACACAGGTTCCTACGAGCAGTACTTC. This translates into CASRYRDTGSYEQYF.